A selection of T cell receptor beta chains follows, all from one sample in a study of CD8 T cells in Susac syndrome. TCRdb reprocessed the immunoSEQ multiplex PCR reads with MiXCR, giving one entry per CDR3 protein. The data show under 200,000 distinct CDR3 sequences, approximately 95% seen once. Sequencing was done on a sample of CD4+ T cells from PBMCs. The receptors come from a human donor with Susac syndrome. The CDR3 runs from the conserved cysteine through the conserved F or W. The D gene is left open where the match is weak. Clone size is stated in some rows and not others, as once, few, many or a class when expanded.

TGTGCCAGCAGGGCCCCCGGGACAACTAATGAAAAACTGTTTTTT	CASRAPGTTNEKLFF	TRBV27	TRBJ1-4	.	.
TGTGCCAGCAGCTTCGACAGGGACACTGAAGCTTTCTTT	CASSFDRDTEAFF	TRBV7-9	TRBJ1-1	TRBD1	once
TGTGCCAGCAGCGTAGGGCACAGCACAGATACGCAGTATTTT	CASSVGHSTDTQYF	TRBV7-2	TRBJ2-3	.	.
TGCGCCAGCAGCCAAGATCACCCGGGAGTCCAAGAGACCCAGTACTTC	CASSQDHPGVQETQYF	TRBV4-1	TRBJ2-5	.	.
TGTGCCTGGACCCTACAGGGCTACGAGCAGTACTTC	CAWTLQGYEQYF	TRBV30	TRBJ2-7	.	few
TGCAGTGCTGCCCGTCCCTCCCGGCCCCAGCATTTT	CSAARPSRPQHF	TRBV20-1	TRBJ1-5	.	.
TGCAGCGTCACGACAGGGGGTAACACTGAAGCTTTCTTT	CSVTTGGNTEAFF	TRBV29-1	TRBJ1-1	TRBD1	.
TGTGCCAGCAGTTTAACACCGGCACCTGGAAACACCATATATTTT	CASSLTPAPGNTIYF	TRBV12-3/TRBV12-4	TRBJ1-3	.	.
TGTGCCAGCAGCCTCGGACAGGGGGCGGCTGGGGCCAACGTCCTGACTTTC	CASSLGQGAAGANVLTF	TRBV4-2	TRBJ2-6	TRBD1	.
TGTGCCTTCGTACTAGCGGGAGAGTTGGTGGTCACCGGGGAGCTGTTTTTT	CAFVLAGELVVTGELFF	TRBV30	TRBJ2-2	TRBD2	.
TGCGCCAGCAGCTTGGGAGGGGGTCCCCGCTCCTACGAGCAGTACTTC	CASSLGGGPRSYEQYF	TRBV5-1	TRBJ2-7	.	.
TGTGCCAGTAGTATAGACCCGGGGCGCAACACTGAAGCTTTCTTT	CASSIDPGRNTEAFF	TRBV19	TRBJ1-1	.	.
TGCAGTGCTAGATGGGGAGGGCCGGGCGAGACCCAGTACTTC	CSARWGGPGETQYF	TRBV20-1	TRBJ2-5	TRBD2	once
TGCAGTGCTCAGGCCCGGGTCGCCTCGGGGCAGTTCTTC	CSAQARVASGQFF	TRBV20-1	TRBJ2-1	.	.
TGCAGCGTCCGGGACAGGGAGGTTGTTGTGGAAGAGACCCAGTACTTC	CSVRDREVVVEETQYF	TRBV29-1	TRBJ2-5	TRBD1	once
TGCAGCGTTGCCTCCTCTCTAGCAGGCCTCTACGAGCAGTACTTC	CSVASSLAGLYEQYF	TRBV29-1	TRBJ2-7	.	.
TGTGCCAGCAGCCCCCAGGGTATAAACACCGGGGAGCTGTTTTTT	CASSPQGINTGELFF	TRBV12-3/TRBV12-4	TRBJ2-2	.	.
TGTGCCACCAGCAGAGATCGAGGGCATGGAGAGACCCAGTACTTC	CATSRDRGHGETQYF	TRBV15	TRBJ2-5	.	.
TGCAGCGTACACAGGGGTTACCAAGAGACCCAGTACTTC	CSVHRGYQETQYF	TRBV29-1	TRBJ2-5	TRBD1	.